A selection of T cell receptor beta chains follows, all from one sample in a study of T cell responses to AZD1222 COVID-19 vaccine. The repertoire was sequenced with immunoSEQ multiplex PCR; TCRdb's copy has only in-frame clones and lacks some. The data contain about 180,000 clones, about 86% of them singletons. Source: peripheral blood, taken 28 days after the second AZD1222 dose. These receptors came from an adult who received the AZD1222 COVID-19 vaccine. CDR3s include the opening cysteine and the closing phenylalanine or tryptophan. The order of the fields is D gene, V gene, J gene, CDR3 protein. The D gene is left open where the match is weak.

d_gene: NA; v_gene: TRBV3-1/TRBV3-2; j_gene: TRBJ1-6; CDR3aa: CASSQGQGSSPLHF
d_gene: TRBD1; v_gene: TRBV18; j_gene: TRBJ2-7; CDR3aa: CASVLTPGQGHEQYF
d_gene: TRBD1; v_gene: TRBV5-1; j_gene: TRBJ2-1; CDR3aa: CASSLPGQSYNEQFF
d_gene: NA; v_gene: TRBV28; j_gene: TRBJ1-1; CDR3aa: CASTQGRNTEAFF
d_gene: NA; v_gene: TRBV19; j_gene: TRBJ2-1; CDR3aa: CASSIRTSSYNEQFF
d_gene: NA; v_gene: TRBV2; j_gene: TRBJ1-3; CDR3aa: CASSDTRSGNTIYF
d_gene: NA; v_gene: TRBV27; j_gene: TRBJ1-6; CDR3aa: CASSGSVRHLHF
d_gene: NA; v_gene: TRBV19; j_gene: TRBJ1-1; CDR3aa: CASSLGRSALVNTEAFF
d_gene: NA; v_gene: TRBV28; j_gene: TRBJ1-5; CDR3aa: CASSLTQVSNQPQHF
d_gene: NA; v_gene: TRBV19; j_gene: TRBJ1-5; CDR3aa: CASSIESGDSNQPQHF
d_gene: TRBD1; v_gene: TRBV9; j_gene: TRBJ2-5; CDR3aa: CASSVGQGKETQYF
d_gene: NA; v_gene: TRBV7-2; j_gene: TRBJ2-7; CDR3aa: CASSLEGVTYEQYF
d_gene: TRBD1; v_gene: TRBV24-1; j_gene: TRBJ1-4; CDR3aa: CATEGTGGEKLFF
d_gene: TRBD1; v_gene: TRBV5-5; j_gene: TRBJ1-2; CDR3aa: CASRPDRVYGYTF
d_gene: NA; v_gene: TRBV30; j_gene: TRBJ2-3; CDR3aa: CAWTASTDTQYF
d_gene: TRBD1; v_gene: TRBV5-1; j_gene: TRBJ1-1; CDR3aa: CASSLQGLLGNTEAFF
d_gene: NA; v_gene: TRBV6-5; j_gene: TRBJ2-2; CDR3aa: CASWDTGSVTGELFF
d_gene: NA; v_gene: TRBV5-1; j_gene: TRBJ2-7; CDR3aa: CASSLASPGTYEQYF
d_gene: NA; v_gene: TRBV3-1/TRBV3-2; j_gene: TRBJ1-3; CDR3aa: CASSPRTGNAIYF
d_gene: NA; v_gene: TRBV18; j_gene: TRBJ2-7; CDR3aa: CASSLVRDISYEQYF
d_gene: TRBD1; v_gene: TRBV12-3/TRBV12-4; j_gene: TRBJ2-2; CDR3aa: CASQGASAGELFF
d_gene: NA; v_gene: TRBV5-1; j_gene: TRBJ2-5; CDR3aa: CASSRGQGSQETQYF
d_gene: NA; v_gene: TRBV9; j_gene: TRBJ2-3; CDR3aa: CASSAALQSDTQYF
d_gene: NA; v_gene: TRBV27; j_gene: TRBJ1-4; CDR3aa: CASTSLGAGTNEKLFF
d_gene: TRBD1; v_gene: TRBV3-1/TRBV3-2; j_gene: TRBJ1-6; CDR3aa: CASSHGQGESPLHF
d_gene: NA; v_gene: TRBV6-5; j_gene: TRBJ1-2; CDR3aa: CASSLLNYGYTF
d_gene: NA; v_gene: TRBV6-5; j_gene: TRBJ2-7; CDR3aa: CASGDSSYEQYF
d_gene: NA; v_gene: TRBV5-3; j_gene: TRBJ1-1; CDR3aa: CARQCRVMNTEAFF
d_gene: TRBD1; v_gene: TRBV4-2; j_gene: TRBJ2-7; CDR3aa: CASSQDLRTGLFSYEQYF
d_gene: TRBD2; v_gene: TRBV28; j_gene: TRBJ2-1; CDR3aa: CASRLAGYNEQFF
d_gene: TRBD1; v_gene: TRBV6-2/TRBV6-3; j_gene: TRBJ1-2; CDR3aa: CASSLTGTDGYTF
d_gene: NA; v_gene: TRBV2; j_gene: TRBJ2-7; CDR3aa: CASSDLGQGGSYEQYF
d_gene: NA; v_gene: TRBV2; j_gene: TRBJ2-6; CDR3aa: CASAWGPGANVLTF
d_gene: TRBD1; v_gene: TRBV28; j_gene: TRBJ1-2; CDR3aa: CVSRDRSFMYGYTF
d_gene: NA; v_gene: TRBV6-5; j_gene: TRBJ2-7; CDR3aa: CASSFARGTYEQYF
d_gene: NA; v_gene: TRBV28; j_gene: TRBJ1-2; CDR3aa: CASSPALGTGLGGYTF
d_gene: NA; v_gene: TRBV10-3; j_gene: TRBJ2-7; CDR3aa: CAISAGQAYEQYF
d_gene: NA; v_gene: TRBV28; j_gene: TRBJ1-3; CDR3aa: CASRASGNTIYF
d_gene: TRBD1; v_gene: TRBV14; j_gene: TRBJ2-2; CDR3aa: CASSQDKGAIGELFF
d_gene: NA; v_gene: TRBV3-1/TRBV3-2; j_gene: TRBJ2-5; CDR3aa: CASSLGPGAGETQYF
d_gene: NA; v_gene: TRBV6-5; j_gene: TRBJ1-2; CDR3aa: CASIGPRGYTF
d_gene: TRBD1; v_gene: TRBV5-1; j_gene: TRBJ2-2; CDR3aa: CASSFGTGSLGELFF
d_gene: TRBD1; v_gene: TRBV5-1; j_gene: TRBJ1-2; CDR3aa: CASSLGGTEPNYGYTF
d_gene: NA; v_gene: TRBV6-2/TRBV6-3; j_gene: TRBJ1-6; CDR3aa: CASSPRSVDNSPLHF
d_gene: NA; v_gene: TRBV19; j_gene: TRBJ2-1; CDR3aa: CASQLRGTSSYNEQFF
d_gene: NA; v_gene: TRBV9; j_gene: TRBJ2-1; CDR3aa: CASSVGLVVSYNEQFF
d_gene: NA; v_gene: TRBV3-1/TRBV3-2; j_gene: TRBJ1-1; CDR3aa: CASSQVGGVNTEAFF
d_gene: NA; v_gene: TRBV9; j_gene: TRBJ1-4; CDR3aa: CASSPTSEGKLFF